This T cell receptor (beta chain) is from a study of T-cell reconstitution after alpha-beta-depleted transplantation in children. Many counts were recorded for this clonotype. TCRbeta library preparation incorporated unique molecular identifiers. TCRdb itself ran the PCR reads through MiXCR, one entry per CDR3 protein. The sample lists roughly 170,000 distinct CDR3 sequences, about 6.4% occurring once. Germline V CDR1 and CDR2: SGDLS, YYNGEE. V shed 4 bases and J shed 10 bases, with 17 bases lying between them. This CDR3 has 13 amino acids. This receptor was obtained from a human donor who donated a stem cell graft to a child with Wiskott-Aldrich syndrome. V gene TRBV9 combines with J gene TRBJ1-2; D gene uncertain. Here the sequenced sample was PBMCs from the stem cell graft donor, taken from the stem cell graft. Written as DNA, the CDR3 is TGTGCCAGCAGCCCACGGGCCCCGGCAGTCTACACCTTC. Protein: CASSPRAPAVYTF.